Below are 22 T cell receptor beta chains sequenced from a single sample in a study of shared clonotypes between healthy human individuals. Libraries were prepared by immunoSEQ multiplex PCR; TCRdb keeps only in-frame clonotypes and omits some of them. The sample records roughly 2.2 million clones, over 90% being singletons. Sequenced material: naive CD4+ T cells from PBMCs. Subset here: CD45RA+ positively selected. The receptors originated from a man aged 18 to 29 in good health. Some clones in this sample may be carry-over from other donors' samples.

The chain recombines TRBV6-1 with TRBJ2-3, with D unresolved. CDR3 size: 15 residues. With 7 bases removed from V and 3 bases from J, the gap between germline ends came to 17 bases. Germline V gene lookup returns CDR1 MNHNS and CDR2 SASEGT. CDR3: CASTTPVGPTDTQYF. The DNA for the CDR3 is TGTGCCAGCACCACCCCTGTGGGCCCGACAGATACGCAGTATTTT.

This clone was counted once. The CDR3: CASSLSRFYTEAFF. CDR3 DNA: TGTGCCAGCAGCTTATCTAGATTTTACACTGAAGCTTTCTTT. The chain uses TRBV7-2 and TRBJ1-1, with unresolved D. The CDR3 covers 14 residues. CDR1 is SGHTA, CDR2 FQGNSA, per germline. With 2 bases removed from V and 3 bases from J, the gap between germline ends came to 10 bases.

A remark on this clone: Other DNA sequences within the sample encode an identical CDR3. CDR3 nucleotide sequence: TGCAGCGTTGGACAGGGGGCCGTTGGCTACACCTTC. Amino acids: CSVGQGAVGYTF. The chain couples TRBV29-1 to TRBJ1-2; 10 nucleotides align to TRBD1. Losses at the gene ends were 4 bases for V and 7 bases for J; bases not matched to a gene: 3. The length of the CDR3 is 12 residues. CDR1 and CDR2 (germline): SQVTM, ANQGSEA. Combining the CDR3 with reference TRBV29-1 and TRBJ1-2 gives the whole variable domain SAVISQKPSRDICQRGTSLTIQCQVDSQVTMMFWYRQQPGQSLTLIATANQGSEATYESGFVIDKFPISRPNLTFSTLTVSNMSPEDSSIYLCSVGQGAVGYTFGSGTRLTVV.

The chain carries TRBV6-1 and TRBJ2-5; no definite D call. Germline V gene sequence: CDR1 MNHNS, CDR2 SASEGT. V was trimmed by 5 bases and J by 0 bases, leaving 7 bases between them. The CDR3 contains 13 residues. The CDR3 DNA is TGTGCCAGCAGTAAAAGGGACCAAGAGACCCAGTACTTC. Its protein product is CASSKRDQETQYF.

The chain's CDR3 is CASSPGPRRGEKLFF. In DNA, the CDR3 is TGTGCCAGCAGCCCCGGACCCAGGCGGGGGGAAAAACTGTTTTTT. The gene calls are TRBV5-6 and TRBJ1-4; D might be TRBD1 (5 bases). The V end was cut by 4 bases, the J end by 8 bases, with 18 bases between. This CDR3 is 15 amino acids long. Looked up from germline, CDR1 is SGHDT and CDR2 is YYEEEE.

This chain uses TRBV18 with TRBJ2-7; a weak D match, TRBD2 (5 bases). The germline gives CDR1 KGHSH, CDR2 LQKENI. Between the trimmed V and J ends, which lost 1 base and 7 bases, there was a span of 17 bases. The CDR3 covers 15 residues. As DNA, the CDR3 is TGTGCCAGCTCACCACTGGTGCCTAGCTCGGGAGAGCAGTACTTC. Protein product: CASSPLVPSSGEQYF.

J is TRBJ2-6 and V is TRBV27; D is ambiguous. Germline-derived CDR1 and CDR2 are MNHEY and SMNVEV (reference sequence). The CDR3 consists of 18 residues. Trimming took 0 bases from V and 4 from J, leaving 16 bases between them. Here the CDR3 reads CASSLSFGLGSGANVLTF. The CDR3 DNA sequence: TGTGCCAGCAGTTTATCGTTCGGGCTAGGCTCCGGGGCCAACGTCCTGACTTTC.

J is TRBJ2-7 and V is TRBV7-2; D remains unclear. This CDR3 is 14 amino acids long. In germline, CDR1 is SGHTA, CDR2 FQGNSA. Trimming shortened V by 2 bases and J by 5 bases, and 13 bases separated the two germline ends. The CDR3 region is CASSLLLGLDEQYF. The CDR3 nucleotides read TGTGCCAGCAGCTTATTGCTGGGGTTGGACGAGCAGTACTTC.

The chain carries TRBV19 and TRBJ1-2, with D unresolved. The CDR3 consists of 13 residues. V dropped 4 bases and J dropped 3 bases, with 9 bases sitting between them. CDR1 is LNHDA and CDR2 is SQIVND in the germline V gene (reference sequence). The chain's CDR3 is CASSTFSDYGYTF. The CDR3 DNA reads as TGTGCCAGTAGTACCTTTTCGGACTATGGCTACACCTTC.

This clone showed up just once. The chain recombines TRBV27 with TRBJ1-3; D unclear. Germline-derived CDR1 and CDR2 are MNHEY and SMNVEV (reference sequence). This CDR3 comprises 13 residues. Trimming shortened V by 8 bases and J by 0 bases, and 8 bases separated the two germline ends. For the CDR3, the DNA is TGTGCCAGCCGCTTGTTCTCTGGAAACACCATATATTTT. Encoded protein: CASRLFSGNTIYF.

The rearrangement uses TRBV7-9 and TRBJ1-4; a possible D gene is TRBD1 (5 bases). Germline loops: CDR1 SEHNR, CDR2 FQNEAQ (reference sequence). Trimming took 11 bases from V and 3 from J, leaving 19 bases between them. The CDR3 runs to 15 residues. The CDR3, as DNA: TGTGCCGTTGGAGCACGGGGCTCGGCTAATGAAAAACTGTTTTTT. Translated: CAVGARGSANEKLFF.

The rearrangement joins TRBV7-2 to TRBJ2-3, with D unclear. The V gene lost 1 base and the J gene lost 7 bases, with 9 bases spanning the gap. The germline V gene has CDR1 SGHTA and CDR2 FQGNSA. This CDR3 spans 13 amino acids. The CDR3: CASSLERRNTQYF. CDR3 nucleotides: TGTGCCAGCAGCTTAGAAAGGCGGAATACGCAGTATTTT.

Remarks on this clone: This sample includes further DNA sequences coding for the same CDR3. The chain uses TRBV9 and TRBJ2-2, with D possibly being TRBD2 (5 bases). From germline, CDR1 is SGDLS and CDR2 YYNGEE. The CDR3 is 15 residues long. V lost 0 bases to trimming and J lost 1 base, with 7 bases between them. The CDR3 DNA sequence: TGTGCCAGCAGCGTAGGGCGGGTGAACACCGGGGAGCTGTTTTTT. Residues: CASSVGRVNTGELFF. The full variable domain, in which reference TRBV9 and TRBJ2-2 provide the parts outside the CDR3, is DSGVTQTPKHLITATGQRVTLRCSPRSGDLSVYWYQQSLDQGLQFLIQYYNGEERAKGNILERFSAQQFPDLHSELNLSSLELGDSALYFCASSVGRVNTGELFFGEGSRLTVL.

A remark on this clone: This same CDR3 is encoded by further DNA sequences in the sample. The V gene is TRBV2, the J gene TRBJ2-1; 12 bases fit TRBD2. V dropped 5 bases and J dropped 4; count of bases not matched to a gene: 3. The CDR3 sequence is 15 residues long. CDR1 SNHLY and CDR2 FYNNEI come from the germline V gene. The CDR3 nucleotides are TGTGCCAGCAGTCTAGCGGGAGGGCCGTACAATGAGCAGTTCTTC. Its protein product is CASSLAGGPYNEQFF. The entire variable domain, with the rest obtained from reference TRBV2 and TRBJ2-1, is as follows: EPEVTQTPSHQVTQMGQEVILRCVPISNHLYFYWYRQILGQKVEFLVSFYNNEISEKSEIFDDQFSVERPDGSNFTLKIRSTKLEDSAMYFCASSLAGGPYNEQFFGPGTRLTVL.

The J gene is TRBJ2-5, the V gene TRBV5-1, with 10 bases that match TRBD2. With V trimmed by 0 bases and J by 5 bases, 7 bases remained unmatched. In germline, CDR1 is SGHRS, CDR2 YFSETQ. This CDR3 spans 16 amino acids. The CDR3 here is CASSLGLAGASETQYF. CDR3 coding DNA: TGCGCCAGCAGCTTGGGCCTAGCGGGAGCGTCGGAGACCCAGTACTTC.

The chain uses TRBV28 and TRBJ2-5; possible D gene TRBD2, 6 bases. V was cut by 6 bases and J by 3 bases, with 20 bases left in between. Germline V gene data show CDR1 as MDHEN and CDR2 as SYDVKM. This CDR3 is built from 16 residues. CDR3 residues: CASSPGQTSWEETQYF. The CDR3 nucleotides are TGTGCCAGCAGCCCAGGCCAAACTAGCTGGGAAGAGACCCAGTACTTC.

The rearrangement uses TRBV6-6 and TRBJ2-5; 11 nucleotides match TRBD2. This CDR3 contains 13 residues. With V trimmed by 5 bases and J by 10 bases, 6 bases remained unmatched. CDR1 MNHNY and CDR2 SVGAGI come from the germline V gene (reference sequence). In DNA form, the CDR3 reads TGTGCCAGCAGTCGACTAGCGGGATCGGTCCAGTACTTC. Its translation: CASSRLAGSVQYF.

The chain has TRBV11-3 and TRBJ2-3; possible D gene TRBD1, 5 bases. The CDR3 sequence is 14 residues long. Trimming stripped 8 bases from V and 0 bases from J, with 12 bases between. Germline V gene sequence: CDR1 SGHNT, CDR2 YENEEA. CDR3 nucleotide sequence: TGTGCCAGCGCCCAGGGAACTAGCACAGATACGCAGTATTTT. Translated, it gives CASAQGTSTDTQYF.

The rearrangement links TRBV5-6 to TRBJ1-2, with D possibly being TRBD1 (6 bases). Trimming took 4 bases from V and 6 from J, leaving 25 bases between them. The CDR3 runs 17 residues. Germline V gene sequence: CDR1 SGHDT, CDR2 YYEEEE. CDR3 protein: CASSPLLGQTQRDGYTF. In DNA, the CDR3 is TGTGCCAGCAGCCCTCTCCTAGGACAGACTCAGCGAGATGGCTACACCTTC.

V gene TRBV28 combines with J gene TRBJ2-1; D possibly corresponds to TRBD1 (5 bases). Germline lookup yields CDR1 MDHEN and CDR2 SYDVKM. V lost 6 bases, J lost 6 bases, and 6 bases lay in between. The CDR3 spans 11 residues. The CDR3 DNA follows: TGTGCCAGCAGCAGGGTCAATGAGCAGTTCTTC. It is translated as CASSRVNEQFF.

The chain recombines TRBV10-3 with TRBJ2-5; D is tentatively TRBD1 or TRBD2 (5 bases each). The germline gives CDR1 ENHRY, CDR2 SYGVKD. V lost 5 bases, J lost 4 bases, and 11 bases lay in between. CDR3 size: 13 residues. For the CDR3, the DNA is TGTGCCATCAGTCGAGGGGCGGGAGAGACCCAGTACTTC. Protein: CAISRGAGETQYF.

J is TRBJ2-7 and V is TRBV21-1; the table assigns TRBD2, which was not confirmed against the DNA. TRBV21-1 is a listed pseudogene. This CDR3 spans 17 amino acids. CDR3 residues: CASSPLLEGQTLYEQYF. The CDR3 bases are TGTGCCAGCAGCCCCTTATTAGAGGGCCAGACCCTCTACGAGCAGTACTTC.